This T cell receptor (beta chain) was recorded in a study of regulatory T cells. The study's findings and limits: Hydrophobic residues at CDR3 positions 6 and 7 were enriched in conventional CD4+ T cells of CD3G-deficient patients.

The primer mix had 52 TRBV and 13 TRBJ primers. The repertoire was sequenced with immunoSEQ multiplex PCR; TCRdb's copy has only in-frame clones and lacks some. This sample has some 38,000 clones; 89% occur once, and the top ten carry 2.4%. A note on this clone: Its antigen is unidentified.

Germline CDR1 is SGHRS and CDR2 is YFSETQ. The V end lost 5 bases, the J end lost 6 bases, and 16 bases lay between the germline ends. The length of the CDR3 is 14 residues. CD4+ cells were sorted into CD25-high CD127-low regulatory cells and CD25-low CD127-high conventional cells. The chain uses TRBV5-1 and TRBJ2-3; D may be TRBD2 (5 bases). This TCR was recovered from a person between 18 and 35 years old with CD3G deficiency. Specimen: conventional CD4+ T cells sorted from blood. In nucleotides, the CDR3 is TGCGCCAGCAGGGACTCGTCCACTCGGGATACGCAGTATTTT. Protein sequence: CASRDSSTRDTQYF.